This TCR beta chain was profiled in a study of vaccination and CD4 T cells after COVID-19. Study in general: The study drew post-COVID samples a median roughly 100 days after diagnosis (range 35 to 161).

Sample treatment: roughly ten-day PBMC culture with coronavirus spike peptide pools or control peptides (ViraFEST assay). Study findings and constraints: Median SARS-CoV-2-reactive clonotypes rose from about 22 to 38, not significantly.

Scientists ran DNA taken from cultured CD4+ T cells through the Oncomine TCR Beta short-read assay for sequencing. TCRdb reprocessed the PCR reads via MiXCR and lists one record per CDR3 protein. The sample holds around 19,000 distinct CDR3 sequences; under 70% are singletons and the top ten take approximately 17%. As to this clonotype: Its antigen is unidentified.

This TCR was recovered from a human donor who had recovered from COVID-19. Sequenced sample: CD4+ T cells from blood, cultured in vitro.

Here the CDR3 reads CASSYSGHTAGANVLTF. The CDR3 DNA sequence: TGTGCCAGCAGTTACTCGGGGCACACGGCTGGGGCCAACGTCCTGACTTTC. The chain combines TRBV6-5 with TRBJ2-6; weak D call: TRBD1 (5 bases). V lost 0 bases to trimming and J lost 2 bases, with 11 bases between them. Germline V gene data show CDR1 as MNHEY and CDR2 as SVGAGI. The CDR3 consists of 17 residues.